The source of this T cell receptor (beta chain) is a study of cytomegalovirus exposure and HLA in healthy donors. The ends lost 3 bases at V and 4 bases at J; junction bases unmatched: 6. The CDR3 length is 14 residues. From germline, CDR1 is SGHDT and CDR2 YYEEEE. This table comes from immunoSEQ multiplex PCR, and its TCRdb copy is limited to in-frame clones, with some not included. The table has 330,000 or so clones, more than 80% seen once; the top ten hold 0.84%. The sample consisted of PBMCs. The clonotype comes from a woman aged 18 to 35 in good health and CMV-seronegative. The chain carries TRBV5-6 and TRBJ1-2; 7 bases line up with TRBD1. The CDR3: CASSSGTASYGYTF. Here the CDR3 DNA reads TGTGCCAGCAGCTCCGGGACAGCCTCCTATGGCTACACCTTC.